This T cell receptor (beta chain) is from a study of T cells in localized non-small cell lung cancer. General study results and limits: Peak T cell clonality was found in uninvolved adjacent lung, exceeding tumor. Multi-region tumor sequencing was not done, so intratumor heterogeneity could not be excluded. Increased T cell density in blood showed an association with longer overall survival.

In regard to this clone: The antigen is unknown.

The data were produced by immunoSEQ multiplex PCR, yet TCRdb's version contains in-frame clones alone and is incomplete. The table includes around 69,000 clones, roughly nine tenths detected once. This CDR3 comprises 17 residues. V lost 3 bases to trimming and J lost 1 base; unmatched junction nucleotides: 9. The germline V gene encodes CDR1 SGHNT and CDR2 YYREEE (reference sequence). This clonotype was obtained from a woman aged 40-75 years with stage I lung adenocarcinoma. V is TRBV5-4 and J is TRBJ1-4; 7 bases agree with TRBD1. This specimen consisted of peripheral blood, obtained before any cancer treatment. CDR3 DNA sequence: TGTGCCAGCAGCTCCGGGCCGAGACAGGGAACTAATGAAAAACTGTTTTTT. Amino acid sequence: CASSSGPRQGTNEKLFF. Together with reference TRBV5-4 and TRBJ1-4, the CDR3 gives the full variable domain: ETGVTQSPTHLIKTRGQQVTLRCSSQSGHNTVSWYQQALGQGPQFIFQYYREEENGRGNFPPRFSGLQFPNYSSELNVNALELDDSALYLCASSSGPRQGTNEKLFFGSGTQLSVL.